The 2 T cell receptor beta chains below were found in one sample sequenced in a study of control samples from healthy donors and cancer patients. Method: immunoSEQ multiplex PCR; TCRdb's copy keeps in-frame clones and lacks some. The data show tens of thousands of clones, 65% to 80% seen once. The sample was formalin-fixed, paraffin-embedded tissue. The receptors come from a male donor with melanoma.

The CDR3 DNA reads TGTGCCAGCAGCCAAGAGGAGAATAGACTAGCGGGCTACAATGAGCAGTTCTTC. Translated, it gives CASSQEENRLAGYNEQFF. The V call is TRBV3-1 (or the pseudogene TRBV3-2), the J call TRBJ2-1, with TRBD2 matching over 10 bases. CDR3 length equals 18 residues. The trim removed 0 bases at V and 3 bases at J, leaving 8 bases unmatched. The germline V gene has CDR1 LGHDT and CDR2 YNNKEL (reference sequence).

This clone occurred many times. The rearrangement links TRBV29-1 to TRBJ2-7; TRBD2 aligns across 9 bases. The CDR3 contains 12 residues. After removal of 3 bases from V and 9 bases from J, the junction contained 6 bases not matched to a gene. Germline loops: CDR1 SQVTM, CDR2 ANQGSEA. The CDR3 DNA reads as TGCAGCGTTGAGCTAGCGGGAAGCGGGCAGTACTTC. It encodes CSVELAGSGQYF.